The rows below give T cell receptor beta chains drawn from one sample of a study of cytomegalovirus exposure and HLA in healthy donors. Here immunoSEQ multiplex PCR was the method, and the copy in TCRdb shows in-frame clones only, minus some. The sample carries some 190,000 clones, around three quarters recorded once. The specimen sequenced was PBMCs. These receptors all come from a woman under 40 in good health and CMV-seronegative. CDR3s include the opening cysteine and the closing phenylalanine or tryptophan. The D gene is left open where the match is weak. Expanded clones are given a class, and other clones once, few, many or no size at all.

TRBD1	NA	TRBV5-1	TRBJ1-2	TGCGCCAGCAGCTTGTGGACGGGACAGGATGGCTACACCTTC	CASSLWTGQDGYTF
NA	NA	TRBV12-5	TRBJ2-7	TGTGCTAGTGGTTTGGTAATGCGAACTTACGAGCAGTACTTC	CASGLVMRTYEQYF
NA	NA	TRBV2	TRBJ2-5	TGTGCCAGCGGGGGGTGGGAGACCCAGTACTTC	CASGGWETQYF
NA	NA	TRBV15	TRBJ1-1	TGTGCCACCAGCAGAAGGAGAGACACTGAAGCTTTCTTT	CATSRRRDTEAFF
NA	NA	TRBV18	TRBJ2-1	TGTGCCAGCTCCCCTATTAGGGTTGTTCGCGGGGACGACAATGAGCAGTTCTTC	CASSPIRVVRGDDNEQFF
NA	NA	TRBV5-1	TRBJ1-2	TGCGCCAGCAGCGAAAACCGGGGCTATGGCTACACCTTC	CASSENRGYGYTF
NA	NA	TRBV6-5	TRBJ1-2	TGTGCCAGCAGTTACGCAAGACAGTCGATCTATGGCTACACCTTC	CASSYARQSIYGYTF
NA	NA	TRBV7-2	TRBJ2-2	TGTGCCAGCAGCTTATACGGCCCTAGGAGGGAGCTGTTTTTT	CASSLYGPRRELFF
NA	NA	TRBV19	TRBJ1-1	TGTGCCAGTAGTATATTAATGAACACTGAAGCTTTCTTT	CASSILMNTEAFF
NA	NA	TRBV10-1	TRBJ1-4	TGCGCCAGCAGTGATAGCCCAACTAATGAAAAACTGTTTTTT	CASSDSPTNEKLFF
TRBD1	NA	TRBV30	TRBJ2-3	TGTGCCTGGAGTGTTTTGGACAGGCCCAGACAAGATACGCAGTATTTT	CAWSVLDRPRQDTQYF
NA	once	TRBV4-2	TRBJ1-3	TGTGCCAGCAGCCAAGATCTGGCAGGAAGCTCTGGAAACACCATATATTTT	CASSQDLAGSSGNTIYF
NA	NA	TRBV4-1	TRBJ2-2	TGCGCCAGCAGCCAAGCTTCGTGGGTGGGCGAAGACACCGGGGAGCTGTTTTTT	CASSQASWVGEDTGELFF
NA	NA	TRBV4-1	TRBJ2-1	TGCGCCAGCAGCCACGCTGAAGGACATATTTACAATGAGCAGTTCTTC	CASSHAEGHIYNEQFF
NA	once	TRBV18	TRBJ2-7	TGTGCCAGCTCACCAAAGCAGGGGTCCTACGAGCAGTACTTC	CASSPKQGSYEQYF
NA	NA	TRBV12-5	TRBJ2-3	TGTGCTAGTGGTTTGGTTCATGGGGCGACGACAGATACGCAGTATTTT	CASGLVHGATTDTQYF
TRBD1	few	TRBV5-5	TRBJ1-2	TGTGCCAGCAGCCGGGGAGGGACAGGGTCAAACTATGGCTACACCTTC	CASSRGGTGSNYGYTF
NA	NA	TRBV19	TRBJ2-7	TGTGCCACCAGCGGGACAGGAACCTACGAGCAGTACTTC	CATSGTGTYEQYF
TRBD1	NA	TRBV7-2	TRBJ1-4	TGTGCCAGCAGCTTAGATTCGGACAGGGGGCGTAATGAAAAACTGTTTTTT	CASSLDSDRGRNEKLFF
TRBD1	NA	TRBV5-1	TRBJ2-7	TGCGCCAGCAGCTTGTCCGCAGACAGGGGATACGAGCAGTACTTC	CASSLSADRGYEQYF
TRBD2	NA	TRBV4-1	TRBJ2-3	TGCGCCAGCAGCCAACACCCAGCGGGGGGGACAGATACGCAGTATTTT	CASSQHPAGGTDTQYF
TRBD2	NA	TRBV5-4	TRBJ2-5	TGTGCCAGCAGCTTGGGACTAGCGGGTGAAGAGACCCAGTACTTC	CASSLGLAGEETQYF
NA	NA	TRBV19	TRBJ2-7	TGTGCCAGTAGTATCGGGTCAGCCTCAATGGAGCAGTACTTC	CASSIGSASMEQYF
TRBD1	NA	TRBV19	TRBJ1-5	TGTGCCAGCAAGGGGGCCGGCAATCAGCCCCAGCATTTT	CASKGAGNQPQHF
TRBD1	few	TRBV29-1	TRBJ2-7	TGCAGCGTTGATGCAGGGGGATGGGAGCAGTACTTC	CSVDAGGWEQYF
NA	few	TRBV19	TRBJ1-5	TGTGCCAGTAGTATAGACCGAGGGAGGTTCCAGCATTTT	CASSIDRGRFQHF
TRBD1	NA	TRBV4-3	TRBJ1-1	TGCGCCAGCAGCCGGGACAGTACTTCCATGAACACTGAAGCTTTCTTT	CASSRDSTSMNTEAFF
TRBD1	NA	TRBV29-1	TRBJ2-5	TGCAGCGCCAACAGGGGGACGCGGGAGACCCAGTACTTC	CSANRGTRETQYF
TRBD1	NA	TRBV15	TRBJ1-1	TGTGCCACCAGCCGGGACAGGGACACTGAAGCTTTCTTT	CATSRDRDTEAFF
TRBD1	NA	TRBV15	TRBJ1-2	TGTGCCACCAGCAGAGGGGGGCTGGGACAGGACCACTACACCTTC	CATSRGGLGQDHYTF
NA	NA	TRBV30	TRBJ1-1	TGTGCCTGGAGTGACAGGGTGAGAGGGACTGAAGCTTTCTTT	CAWSDRVRGTEAFF
NA	NA	TRBV14	TRBJ1-2	TGTGCCAGCAGCCAAGAGGGCACAGGGTACTATGGCTACACCTTC	CASSQEGTGYYGYTF
NA	once	TRBV27	TRBJ1-5	TGTGCCAGCAGTTTAGAAGAGAGTCAGCCCCAGCATTTT	CASSLEESQPQHF
TRBD1	once	TRBV6-1	TRBJ1-6	TGTGCCAGCCACAGGGGGCTGGAGAATTCACCCCTCCACTTT	CASHRGLENSPLHF
NA	NA	TRBV29-1	TRBJ2-4	TGCAGCGTTGAAGACCCTCTAGCCAAAAACATTCAGTACTTC	CSVEDPLAKNIQYF
TRBD1	NA	TRBV18	TRBJ1-1	TGTGCCAGCTCACGTGGACAGGGCAGGCTCCGAGGGACTGAAGCTTTCTTT	CASSRGQGRLRGTEAFF
TRBD2	NA	TRBV4-1	TRBJ2-7	TGCGCCAGCAGCCAAGGGCTAGCGGGGGTCGAGCAGTACTTC	CASSQGLAGVEQYF
NA	NA	TRBV2	TRBJ2-3	TGTGCCAGCAGTGCAAGAGATCCTACGCAGTATTTT	CASSARDPTQYF
TRBD1	few	TRBV10-2	TRBJ1-1	TGCGCCAGCAGTGAGTTCCGGACAGGGGGCACTGAAGCTTTCTTT	CASSEFRTGGTEAFF
NA	NA	TRBV10-1	TRBJ2-7	TGCGCCAGCAGTGCAGACAGGACTTACGAGCAGTACTTC	CASSADRTYEQYF
NA	NA	TRBV2	TRBJ1-1	TGTGCCAGCAGTAGAGGGAGGGAGGCTGAAGCTTTCTTT	CASSRGREAEAFF
TRBD1	NA	TRBV7-9	TRBJ1-2	TGTGCCAGTCGTCACGGACAGGGTGGCTATGGCTACACCTTC	CASRHGQGGYGYTF
TRBD2	few	TRBV4-1	TRBJ2-7	TGCGCCAGCAGCCAAACTTTAGCGGGGGGGCCCCAGTACTTC	CASSQTLAGGPQYF